One and the same sample provided the 19 T cell receptor beta chains below, sequenced in a study of T cells in women clearing cervical HPV infection. Sequencing used immunoSEQ multiplex PCR; TCRdb keeps in-frame clones, though not all of them. This sample's table has 25,000 to 35,000 clones. Sequenced: blood buffy coat. The source is a woman between 18 and 75 years old with a cervical HPV16 infection that either progressed to CIN3+ or cleared (not recorded which).

As regards this clone: Sequencing ends 3 residues short of the CDR3 end; the germline J gene provides the rest. The rearrangement joins TRBV7-9 to TRBJ1-1; TRBD1 agrees at 8 bases. The CDR3 extends over 14 amino acids. Germline CDR1 reads SEHNR; CDR2 reads FQNEAQ (reference sequence). The J segment lost 5 bases and the V segment lost 2 bases, leaving 4 bases of the junction unmatched. The covered CDR3 bases are TGTGCCAGCAGCTTATTACGGGACAGGACTGAA. Translated, it gives CASSLLRDRTE. The complete CDR3 protein is CASSLLRDRTEAFF.

Concerning this clone: The read finishes 3 residues shy of the CDR3 end, and the germline J gene is used to complete it. The gene calls are TRBV12-3 or TRBV12-4 and TRBJ2-7; TRBD2 aligns across 9 bases. J gave up 4 bases and V 2 bases, and 6 bases lay outside the gene matches. CDR3 size: 15 residues. The CDR3 DNA, read in part, is TGTGCCAGCAGTTTACGATCTAGCGGGGAGTACGAG. It encodes CASSLRSSGEYE. The whole CDR3 sequence reads CASSLRSSGEYEQYF.

Note on this clone: The read ends 3 residues early relative to the CDR3; the germline J gene fills the gap. The chain has TRBV28 and TRBJ2-5; 8 nucleotides agree with TRBD1. The CDR3 runs to 13 residues. The ends lost 8 bases at V and 1 base at J; junction bases unmatched: 3. Per the germline V gene, CDR1 is MDHEN and CDR2 is SYDVKM. CDR3 bases read: TGTGCCAGCGCAACAGGGGGCCAAGAGACC. Protein product: CASATGGQET. The entire CDR3 is CASATGGQETQYF.

With regard to this clone: With the read ending 3 residues before the CDR3 end, the germline J gene is used to fill in that end. The chain employs TRBV7-9 and TRBJ2-3, with 7 bases matching TRBD2. V shed 3 bases and J 0 bases; nucleotides not matched to a gene: 3. The CDR3 has 15 amino acids. The germline CDR1 and CDR2 sequences are SEHNR and FQNEAQ (reference sequence). CDR3 DNA (partial): TGTGCCAGCAGCTTCAGAGCGGGAAGCACAGATACG. Translation: CASSFRAGSTDT. The full-length CDR3 reads as CASSFRAGSTDTQYF.

Worth noting for this clone: With the read ending 3 residues before the CDR3 end, the germline J gene is used to fill in that end. The chain has TRBV5-1 and TRBJ2-7; 10 positions agree with TRBD1. From germline, CDR1 is SGHRS and CDR2 YFSETQ. V trimming: 0 bases; J trimming: 2 bases; junction bases outside the gene matches: 2. The CDR3 is made up of 15 amino acids. The CDR3 bases that were read are TGCGCCAGCAGCTTGGGCGGGACAGGGGCCTACGAG. Its protein product is CASSLGGTGAYE. The CDR3 in full is CASSLGGTGAYEQYF.

Incomplete CDR3 DNA: TGTGCCAGTAGAACGGACAGGTTCTCCTACGAG. As protein: CASRTDRFSYE. The entire CDR3 sequence reads CASRTDRFSYEQYF. The rearrangement uses TRBV19 and TRBJ2-7, with TRBD1 matching 7 bases. From the germline J gene comes the end of the CDR3, since the read stops 3 residues before it. The CDR3 is made up of 14 amino acids. The germline V gene encodes CDR1 LNHDA and CDR2 SQIVND (reference sequence). After removal of 6 bases from V and 0 bases from J, the junction contained 5 bases not matched to a gene.

Note on this clone: Coverage ceases 3 residues before the CDR3 finishes, and the germline J gene fills in the end. The chain has TRBV4-2 and TRBJ2-7; TRBD1 matches at 7 bases. J lost 2 bases, V lost 1 base, and 5 bases had no gene match. Germline V lookup: CDR1 LGHNA, CDR2 YNFKEQ. This CDR3 region has 15 residues. CDR3 DNA, as far as it was read: TGTGCCAGCAGCCAAGGAGGGCAGGGGGCCTACGAG. Residues: CASSQGGQGAYE. The CDR3 in full is CASSQGGQGAYEQYF.

CDR3 loop: CAISGATSSGNTIYF. CDR3 bases read: TGTGCCATCAGTGGGGCAACCAGCTCTGGAAACACC. The genes are TRBV10-3 and TRBJ1-3; D unclear. The CDR3 is cut off 3 residues early in the read; its end comes from the germline J gene. CDR3 length: 15 amino acids. Trimming cost V 4 bases and J 0 bases, with 10 bases left between them. CDR1 ENHRY and CDR2 SYGVKD come from the germline V gene.

Points on this clone: The read gets to within 3 residues of the CDR3 end, and the germline J gene fills in the rest. V and J are TRBV20-1 and TRBJ2-3; TRBD2 matches 11 bases. V shed 0 bases and J 1 base; nucleotides not matched to a gene: 3. This CDR3 has 16 residues. Germline V gives CDR1 DFQATT, CDR2 SNEGSKA (reference sequence). CDR3 DNA, as far as it was read: TGCAGTGCTAGAGATCGGGGACTAGCGGGCACAGATACG. Translating it yields CSARDRGLAGTDT. The CDR3 in its entirety is CSARDRGLAGTDTQYF.

Of note for this clone: The sequenced fragment ends 3 residues before the CDR3 boundary, so the rest is inferred from the germline J gene. The chain employs TRBV5-1 and TRBJ2-5; D is possibly TRBD2 (7 bases). The germline CDR1 and CDR2 sequences are SGHRS and YFSETQ. V was cut by 1 base and J by 4 bases, with 17 bases left in between. This CDR3 comprises 16 residues. CDR3 residues: CASSLYPTGGRETQYF. The DNA read from the CDR3 is TGCGCCAGCAGCTTGTATCCCACGGGGGGCCGAGAGACC.

Details on this clone: With the read ending 3 residues before the CDR3 end, the germline J gene is used to fill in that end. The gene calls are TRBV11-2 and TRBJ2-1; 7 bases are shared with TRBD2. Germline loops: CDR1 SGHAT, CDR2 FQNNGV. With V trimmed by 1 base and J by 3 bases, 3 bases remained unmatched. The CDR3 has 15 amino acids. CDR3 sequence: CASSLVLADYNEQFF. The CDR3 DNA, read in part, is TGTGCCAGCAGCTTAGTGCTAGCGGACTACAATGAG.

The CDR3 reads CAWSFLSGAYEQYF. Partial CDR3 DNA: TGTGCCTGGAGCTTTCTTTCAGGGGCCTACGAG. This chain links TRBV30 with TRBJ2-7, with D possibly matching TRBD1 (6 bases). Read sequence stops 3 residues before the CDR3 end, and the germline J gene provides the missing end. The CDR3 is made up of 14 amino acids. V lost 3 bases and J lost 2, with 14 bases in between. Germline assignment: CDR1 GTSNPN and CDR2 SVGIG (reference sequence).

Points on this clone: The read falls 3 residues short of the CDR3 end, and the missing part is taken from the germline J gene. The chain uses TRBV5-4 and TRBJ2-5; TRBD1 might be the D (8 bases). This CDR3 comprises 16 residues. The germline CDR1 and CDR2 sequences are SGHNT and YYREEE (reference sequence). V was cut by 2 bases and J by 5 bases, with 19 bases left in between. The DNA read from the CDR3 is TGTGCCAGCAGCTTAGAGGGGGGGACAGGTTTGGAGACC. This gives the protein CASSLEGGTGLET. The whole CDR3 protein is CASSLEGGTGLETQYF.

As regards this clone: The CDR3 end lies 3 residues beyond the end of the read and is filled in from the germline J gene. The chain joins TRBV2 to TRBJ1-3; no clear D gene. Per the germline V gene, CDR1 is SNHLY and CDR2 is FYNNEI. Trimming stripped 6 bases from V and 4 bases from J, with 13 bases between. This CDR3 contains 14 residues. CDR3 protein: CASRLGIVGNTIYF. CDR3 DNA (partial): TGTGCCAGCAGACTGGGCATTGTGGGAAACACC.

Concerning this clone: Mismatch with germline at one junction end may stem from a read error. The CDR3 extends 3 residues past the end of the read, so its final part is completed from the germline J gene. This CDR3 is also generated by other DNA sequences in the sample. The gene calls are TRBV19 and TRBJ1-3; 7 nucleotides align to TRBD1. Germline V gives CDR1 LNHDA, CDR2 SQIVND (reference sequence). This CDR3 contains 15 residues. Incomplete CDR3 DNA: TGTGCCAGTAGTATCGGACAGGTGGCTGGAAACACT. Translating gives CASSIGQVAGNT. The complete CDR3 reads CASSIGQVAGNTIYF.

Turning to this clone: Read data end 3 residues before the CDR3 end; the end is taken from the germline J gene. The rearrangement joins TRBV30 to TRBJ2-3, with D possibly called TRBD1 or TRBD2 (5 bases each). Germline lookup yields CDR1 GTSNPN and CDR2 SVGIG (reference sequence). This CDR3 contains 14 residues. CDR3 DNA (partial): TGTGCCTGGACCCAGGGCAGCGATGGGGAGACG. As protein: CAWTQGSDGET. The whole CDR3 protein reads CAWTQGSDGETQYF.

With regard to this clone: Read sequence stops 3 residues before the CDR3 end, and the germline J gene provides the missing end. The chain uses TRBV7-9 and TRBJ1-4, with TRBD1 identical over 9 bases. Germline V gene lookup returns CDR1 SEHNR and CDR2 FQNEAQ (reference sequence). The ends lost 8 bases at V and 5 bases at J; junction bases unmatched: 9. This CDR3 comprises 15 residues. The sequenced CDR3 bases are TGTGCCAGCGGGGGGACAGGGTGGGAAAATGAAAAA. This codes for CASGGTGWENEK. The entire CDR3 is CASGGTGWENEKLFF.

As to this clone: The read halts 3 residues ahead of the CDR3 end, with the missing end drawn from the germline J gene. The chain recombines TRBV30 with TRBJ2-1, with D tentatively TRBD1 (6 bases). V dropped 3 bases and J dropped 2 bases, with 26 bases sitting between them. Germline lookup yields CDR1 GTSNPN and CDR2 SVGIG (reference sequence). The CDR3 sequence is 19 residues long. The CDR3 bases that were read are TGTGCCTGGAGAGCCCCCCGGGCTACAGGGTTTGGCCCCTACAATGAG. This sequence encodes CAWRAPRATGFGPYNE. The entire CDR3 is CAWRAPRATGFGPYNEQFF.

Of note for this clone: The CDR3 extends 3 residues past the end of the read, so its final part is completed from the germline J gene. The same CDR3 arises from other DNA sequences in this sample as well. This sequence joins TRBV5-1 and TRBJ1-1; 11 positions agree with TRBD1. The CDR3 has 14 residues. CDR1 and CDR2 (germline): SGHRS, YFSETQ. J lost 4 bases, V lost 3 bases, and 2 bases had no gene match. The chain's CDR3 is CASSSGTGGTEAFF. The covered CDR3 bases are TGCGCCAGCAGCTCGGGGACAGGGGGCACTGAA.